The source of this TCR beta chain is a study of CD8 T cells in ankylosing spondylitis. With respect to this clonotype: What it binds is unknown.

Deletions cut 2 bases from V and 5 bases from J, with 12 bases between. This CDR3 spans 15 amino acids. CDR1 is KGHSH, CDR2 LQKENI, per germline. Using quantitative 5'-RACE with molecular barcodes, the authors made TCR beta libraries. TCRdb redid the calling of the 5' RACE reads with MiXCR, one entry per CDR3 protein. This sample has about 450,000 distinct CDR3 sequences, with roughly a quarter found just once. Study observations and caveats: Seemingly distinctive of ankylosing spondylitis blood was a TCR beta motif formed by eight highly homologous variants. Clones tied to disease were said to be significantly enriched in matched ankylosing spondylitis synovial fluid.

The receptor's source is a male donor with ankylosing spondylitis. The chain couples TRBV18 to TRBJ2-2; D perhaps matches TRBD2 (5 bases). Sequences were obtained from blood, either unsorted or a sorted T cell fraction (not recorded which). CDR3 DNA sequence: TGTGCCAGCTCACCATCCGGCCCGGGGACCGGGGAGCTGTTTTTT. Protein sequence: CASSPSGPGTGELFF.